This is a list of T cell receptor beta chains from one sample in a study of shared clonotypes between healthy human individuals. The repertoire was sequenced with immunoSEQ multiplex PCR; TCRdb's copy has only in-frame clones and lacks some. The sample carries 950,000 to 1,300,000 clones, about 77% recorded once. The sequencing sample was made of memory CD4+ T cells sorted from blood. The source is a man aged 18 to 35 in good health. Each CDR3 is given with its conserved first and last residue. The order of the fields is J gene, clone size, D gene, V gene, CDR3 protein, CDR3 DNA. The D gene is left open where the match is weak. Size is stated for part of the rows, as once, few or many counts, or as a class when the clone is expanded.

j_gene: TRBJ1-2
abundance: .
d_gene: .
v_gene: TRBV5-1
CDR3aa: CASSSGDYGYTF
CDR3nt: TGCGCCAGCAGTTCAGGGGACTATGGCTACACCTTC

j_gene: TRBJ1-6
abundance: .
d_gene: .
v_gene: TRBV5-6
CDR3aa: CASSSGWGNSPLHF
CDR3nt: TGTGCCAGCAGCTCGGGGTGGGGGAATTCACCCCTCCACTTT

j_gene: TRBJ2-7
abundance: .
d_gene: TRBD2
v_gene: TRBV4-1
CDR3aa: CASSPYLAGLNEQYF
CDR3nt: TGCGCCAGCAGCCCCTACTTGGCGGGACTAAACGAGCAGTACTTC

j_gene: TRBJ2-1
abundance: .
d_gene: TRBD1
v_gene: TRBV5-4
CDR3aa: CATALRDRVVNEQFF
CDR3nt: TGTGCCACTGCCCTCCGGGACAGGGTCGTGAATGAGCAGTTCTTC

j_gene: TRBJ1-2
abundance: .
d_gene: .
v_gene: TRBV6-5
CDR3aa: CASRDSWNYGYTF
CDR3nt: TGTGCCAGCAGAGACAGTTGGAACTATGGCTACACCTTC

j_gene: TRBJ2-5
abundance: .
d_gene: TRBD2
v_gene: TRBV2
CDR3aa: CASSPSSGGLETQYF
CDR3nt: TGTGCCAGCAGTCCAAGCAGCGGGGGGTTAGAGACCCAGTACTTC

j_gene: TRBJ2-7
abundance: once
d_gene: TRBD2
v_gene: TRBV5-1
CDR3aa: CASSLSMGLATYEQYF
CDR3nt: TGCGCCAGCAGCTTGAGCATGGGACTAGCGACCTACGAGCAGTACTTC

j_gene: TRBJ2-2
abundance: many
d_gene: TRBD1
v_gene: TRBV19
CDR3aa: CASIDRGDTGELFF
CDR3nt: TGTGCCAGTATCGACAGGGGGGATACCGGGGAGCTGTTTTTT

j_gene: TRBJ2-3
abundance: .
d_gene: .
v_gene: TRBV7-9
CDR3aa: CASSLAGHSTDTQYF
CDR3nt: TGTGCCAGCAGCTTAGCGGGACATAGCACAGATACGCAGTATTTT

j_gene: TRBJ2-7
abundance: .
d_gene: TRBD2
v_gene: TRBV2
CDR3aa: CASSVGGAAYEQYF
CDR3nt: TGTGCCAGCAGTGTGGGAGGGGCAGCCTACGAGCAGTACTTC

j_gene: TRBJ1-1
abundance: .
d_gene: .
v_gene: TRBV6-1
CDR3aa: CASSDHQMNTEAFF
CDR3nt: TGTGCCAGCAGTGACCACCAGATGAACACTGAAGCTTTCTTT

j_gene: TRBJ1-4
abundance: .
d_gene: .
v_gene: TRBV6-1
CDR3aa: CASSETGFFEKLFF
CDR3nt: TGTGCCAGCAGTGAAACAGGGTTCTTCGAAAAACTGTTTTTT

j_gene: TRBJ1-5
abundance: .
d_gene: TRBD1
v_gene: TRBV7-3
CDR3aa: CASSLTGQGGKGSNQPQHF
CDR3nt: TGTGCCAGCAGCTTAACAGGACAGGGAGGGAAAGGAAGCAATCAGCCCCAGCATTTT

j_gene: TRBJ2-1
abundance: .
d_gene: .
v_gene: TRBV13
CDR3aa: CASSLLAALGEQFF
CDR3nt: TGTGCCAGCAGCTTGCTGGCGGCCCTGGGTGAGCAGTTCTTC

j_gene: TRBJ2-4
abundance: .
d_gene: .
v_gene: TRBV5-1
CDR3aa: CASSWEPTKNIQYF
CDR3nt: TGCGCCAGCAGCTGGGAGCCTACCAAAAACATTCAGTACTTC

j_gene: TRBJ1-4
abundance: .
d_gene: TRBD1
v_gene: TRBV18
CDR3aa: CASSPIRDRAEKLFF
CDR3nt: TGTGCCAGCTCACCAATCAGGGACAGGGCTGAAAAACTGTTTTTT

j_gene: TRBJ2-3
abundance: .
d_gene: .
v_gene: TRBV5-4
CDR3aa: CASRQSGGTDTQYF
CDR3nt: TGTGCCAGCAGGCAATCTGGAGGGACAGATACGCAGTATTTT

j_gene: TRBJ2-5
abundance: .
d_gene: TRBD1
v_gene: TRBV2
CDR3aa: CASSPDRGPETQYF
CDR3nt: TGTGCCAGCAGTCCAGACAGGGGTCCAGAGACCCAGTACTTC

j_gene: TRBJ1-6
abundance: .
d_gene: TRBD1
v_gene: TRBV5-1
CDR3aa: CASSTRQGSVDSPLHF
CDR3nt: TGCGCCAGCAGCACCAGACAGGGGTCGGTTGATTCACCCCTCCACTTT

j_gene: TRBJ1-3
abundance: .
d_gene: .
v_gene: TRBV29-1
CDR3aa: CSVVTDGNTIYF
CDR3nt: TGCAGCGTTGTGACGGACGGAAACACCATATATTTT

j_gene: TRBJ1-1
abundance: .
d_gene: .
v_gene: TRBV28
CDR3aa: CASSLVQGTPEAFF
CDR3nt: TGTGCCAGCAGTTTGGTGCAGGGGACCCCTGAAGCTTTCTTT

j_gene: TRBJ1-1
abundance: many
d_gene: .
v_gene: TRBV7-8
CDR3aa: CASSLQENTEAFF
CDR3nt: TGTGCCAGCAGCTTACAGGAGAACACTGAAGCTTTCTTT

j_gene: TRBJ2-1
abundance: .
d_gene: TRBD1
v_gene: TRBV28
CDR3aa: CASSLGQSYNEQFF
CDR3nt: TGTGCCAGCAGCCTGGGACAGTCGTACAATGAGCAGTTCTTC

j_gene: TRBJ2-6
abundance: .
d_gene: .
v_gene: TRBV7-2
CDR3aa: CASSGRGSGANVLTF
CDR3nt: TGTGCCAGCAGCGGCAGGGGCTCTGGGGCCAACGTCCTGACTTTC

j_gene: TRBJ1-1
abundance: few
d_gene: .
v_gene: TRBV18
CDR3aa: CASSPVRERTEAFF
CDR3nt: TGTGCCAGCTCACCCGTTAGGGAGAGGACTGAAGCTTTCTTT

j_gene: TRBJ1-3
abundance: .
d_gene: .
v_gene: TRBV19
CDR3aa: CASSIQGISGNTIYF
CDR3nt: TGTGCCAGTAGTATCCAGGGGATATCTGGAAACACCATATATTTT

j_gene: TRBJ1-2
abundance: .
d_gene: .
v_gene: TRBV11-1
CDR3aa: CASSRTGTHIGGYTF
CDR3nt: TGTGCCAGCAGCCGAACAGGGACTCACATCGGTGGCTACACCTTC

j_gene: TRBJ2-1
abundance: .
d_gene: .
v_gene: TRBV29-1
CDR3aa: CSVDRAGDREQFF
CDR3nt: TGCAGCGTTGATAGAGCAGGGGATCGTGAGCAGTTCTTC